Many counts were recorded for the clone carrying this T cell receptor beta chain. Antigen: not known. With iRepertoire HTBI primers and Arm-PCR of CDR3 regions, TCR beta libraries were built. TCRdb fed the multiplex PCR reads into MiXCR, producing one record per CDR3 protein. The sample lists roughly 420,000 distinct CDR3 sequences, roughly 15% occurring once. The data were obtained in a study of regulatory T cells in long-lasting Graves disease. Findings of the study overall: Thyroid tissue went unexamined; only peripheral blood was analyzed.

Time point described: newly diagnosed GD, antithyroid drugs for less than 3 months. RNA from PBMCs was the source of the TCR library. These data were also reused for a study on T cells in Graves' hyperthyroidism and ophthalmopathy. From that paper: HTBI primers drove first-round RT-PCR of the TCR CDR3. The model forecast ophthalmopathy, anticipating it by a median approximately 6 months before onset.

This specimen was peripheral blood mononuclear cells (PBMCs), taken at new diagnosis, from a patient treated with antithyroid drugs. This clonotype originated in a woman aged 25 to 39 with Graves disease.

The CDR3 loop is CSAWLAGVNEQFF. The CDR3 DNA follows: TGCAGTGCATGGCTAGCGGGAGTCAATGAGCAGTTCTTC. This chain connects TRBV20-1 to TRBJ2-1; TRBD2 matches 10 bases. The CDR3 has 13 amino acids. Germline-derived CDR1 and CDR2 are DFQATT and SNEGSKA (reference sequence). V was clipped by 6 bases and J by 6 bases; unmatched bases: 5.